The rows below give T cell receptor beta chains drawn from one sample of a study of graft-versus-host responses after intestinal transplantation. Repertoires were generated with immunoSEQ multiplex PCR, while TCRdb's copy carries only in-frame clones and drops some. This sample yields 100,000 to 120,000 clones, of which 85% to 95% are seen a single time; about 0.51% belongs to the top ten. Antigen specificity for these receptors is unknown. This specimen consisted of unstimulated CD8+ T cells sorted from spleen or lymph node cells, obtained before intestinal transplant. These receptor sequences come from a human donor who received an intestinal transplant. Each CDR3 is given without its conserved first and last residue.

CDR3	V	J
ASKYRGVNTEAF	TRBV19	TRBJ1-1
ASGHVGDLSNQPQH	TRBV27	TRBJ1-5
SVEGIGQNTGELF	TRBV29-1	TRBJ2-2
ASSWGGTEAF	TRBV27	TRBJ1-1
ASSRYNMGNEQF	TRBV11-1	TRBJ2-1
ASSSPGQGAGYQPQH	TRBV27	TRBJ1-5
ASSLWLNTEAF	TRBV7-3	TRBJ1-1
ASSHSGVGDTQY	TRBV13	TRBJ2-3
ASSLFDGKGYEQY	TRBV5-1	TRBJ2-7
ASSLGAGAGYTGELF	TRBV7-2	TRBJ2-2
ASNLSARASYEQY	TRBV6-5	TRBJ2-7
ASRPSGSIGETQY	TRBV27	TRBJ2-5
ASSNSASGSSYEQY	TRBV7-8	TRBJ2-7
ASRSNRGSDTQY	TRBV5-1	TRBJ2-3
ASSLDTRFPYEQY	TRBV11-2	TRBJ2-7
ASSLSPGDSYNEQF	TRBV27	TRBJ2-1
ATSSIPAESGRRGDNEQF	TRBV15	TRBJ2-1
ASSLGLGQGYEQY	TRBV7-9	TRBJ2-7
SVPGPGNTIY	TRBV29-1	TRBJ1-3
ASSLGGGPYEQY	TRBV27	TRBJ2-7
ASSQAETGGGISYEQY	TRBV4-2	TRBJ2-7
ASSFRGHRSSDTQY	TRBV7-9	TRBJ2-3
ASSGPYNEQF	TRBV2	TRBJ2-1
AISHTSAPGEAQY	TRBV10-3	TRBJ2-3
ASSVGDTNYGYT	TRBV9	TRBJ1-2
ASSYSPQGDYGYT	TRBV6-6	TRBJ1-2
ASSPGSGVTQY	TRBV18	TRBJ2-5
ASSLEPPGQGKDTQY	TRBV5-1	TRBJ2-3
ASSEPAGGPVNEQF	TRBV9	TRBJ2-1
ASSQGIVKETQY	TRBV4-2	TRBJ2-5
ASSLTGGNYGYT	TRBV27	TRBJ1-2
ASSPYAGGSRGQETQY	TRBV7-8	TRBJ2-5
ASSVEPQPRDTPYGYT	TRBV9	TRBJ1-2
AWSVRGWAADREQY	TRBV30	TRBJ2-7
ASSLADGGYNEQF	TRBV7-6	TRBJ2-1
SFRGSTGDF	TRBV29-1	TRBJ1-1
ASSLGQGIAEAF	TRBV5-1	TRBJ1-1
ASSELLGAQDTQY	TRBV6-1	TRBJ2-3
AISERQGYEQY	TRBV10-3	TRBJ2-7
ASSQVGADGEQY	TRBV4-1	TRBJ2-7
ASSLGDTQY	TRBV27	TRBJ2-3
ASSFREPGTSYQPQH	TRBV28	TRBJ1-5
ATGSGLNTEAF	TRBV15	TRBJ1-1
ASSADRGSEQY	TRBV19	TRBJ2-7
ASSQDLGQGNGYT	TRBV4-1	TRBJ1-2
ASRGQGTGTEAF	TRBV19	TRBJ1-1
AISESGRIAEGYT	TRBV10-3	TRBJ1-2
ASSQEGTSGTYNEQF	TRBV4-2	TRBJ2-1
ASLVVDSGNYEQY	TRBV2	TRBJ2-7
ASSFGLAGGAYEQY	TRBV5-1	TRBJ2-7
ASSLWRGPNTEAF	TRBV5-6	TRBJ1-1
ASSVDRGGSPLH	TRBV19	TRBJ1-6
EGERGTGSLGSEKLF	TRBV25-1	TRBJ1-4
ASSQVGDRGNEQY	TRBV4-1	TRBJ2-7
ASSLEQGHHEQY	TRBV27	TRBJ2-7
ASSSGSEQY	TRBV27	TRBJ2-7
ASSWGQGNYEQY	TRBV5-1	TRBJ2-7
ASSVEGQPASYGYT	TRBV9	TRBJ1-2
ASSSSGSSYNEQF	TRBV6-5	TRBJ2-1